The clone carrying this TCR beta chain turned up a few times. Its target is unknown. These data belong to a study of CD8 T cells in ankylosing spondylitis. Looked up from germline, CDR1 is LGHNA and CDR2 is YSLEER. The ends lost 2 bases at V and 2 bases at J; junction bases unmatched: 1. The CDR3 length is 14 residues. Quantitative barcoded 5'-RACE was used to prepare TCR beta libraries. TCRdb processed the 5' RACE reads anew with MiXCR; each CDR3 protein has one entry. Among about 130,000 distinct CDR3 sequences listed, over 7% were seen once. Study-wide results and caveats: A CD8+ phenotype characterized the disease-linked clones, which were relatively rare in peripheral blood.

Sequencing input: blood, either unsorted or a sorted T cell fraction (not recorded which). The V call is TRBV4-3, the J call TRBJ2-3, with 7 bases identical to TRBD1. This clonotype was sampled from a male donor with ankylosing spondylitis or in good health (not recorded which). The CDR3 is CASSQRGLTDTQYF. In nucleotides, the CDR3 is TGCGCCAGCAGCCAAAGGGGGCTCACAGATACGCAGTATTTT.